This T cell receptor (beta chain) originates from a study of beta chain features in type 1 diabetes. Germline V gives CDR1 LNHNV, CDR2 YYDKDF (reference sequence). V dropped 3 bases and J dropped 9; count of bases not matched to a gene: 5. The CDR3 has 13 residues. Every isolated RNA sample was fully reverse transcribed, so sequencing captured expressed TCRB transcripts. Produced via immunoSEQ multiplex PCR; TCRdb's table is partial and in-frame only. Here the sample spans fewer than 650,000 clones, less than 20% being singletons. This chain uses TRBV15 with TRBJ2-1, with 7 bases identical to TRBD1. Material: naive CD4+ T cells from blood. This TCR was recovered from a man younger than 35 in good health. The CDR3 loop is CATSRIQGSEQFF. The DNA for the CDR3 is TGTGCCACCAGCAGGATACAGGGGTCTGAGCAGTTCTTC. Complete variable domain (other parts from reference TRBV15 and TRBJ2-1): DAMVIQNPRYQVTQFGKPVTLSCSQTLNHNVMYWYQQKSSQAPKLLFHYYDKDFNNEADTPDNFQSRRPNTSFCFLDIRSPGLGDTAMYLCATSRIQGSEQFFGPGTRLTVL.